The rows below give T cell receptor beta chains drawn from one sample of a study of T cells in Graves' hyperthyroidism and ophthalmopathy. MiXCR, applied by TCRdb to the multiplex PCR reads, yields one record per CDR3 protein. This sample has 490,000 or so distinct CDR3 sequences, with 40% to 50% found just once. Sequencing was performed on peripheral blood or thyroid tissue (not recorded which). These TCRs come from an adult woman with Graves' disease, either hyperthyroidism or ophthalmopathy (not recorded which). Both conserved end residues are part of each CDR3. D genes are given only for firm matches. Rows give clone size only sometimes, using once, few, many, or a class for an expanded clone.

>TRBV29-1|NA|TRBD2|TRBJ2-5
CSVSGSQETQYF
TGCAGCGTGAGCGGGAGTCAAGAGACCCAGTACTTC
>TRBV3-1|NA|TRBD1|TRBJ1-1
CASSPGTGGEAFF
TGTGCCAGCAGTCCCGGGACAGGGGGTGAAGCTTTCTTT
>TRBV11-2|NA|TRBD1|TRBJ1-2
CASSFQPRDSSYTF
TGTGCCAGCAGCTTCCAGCCTAGGGACAGTAGCTACACCTTC
>TRBV7-9|many|NA|TRBJ1-6
CASSGGRGSSSYNSPLHF
TGTGCCAGCAGCGGCGGACGTGGGTCAAGCTCCTATAATTCACCCCTCCACTTT
>TRBV20-1|few|TRBD1|TRBJ2-7
CSAGATGQGRNEQYF
TGCAGTGCTGGAGCCACCGGACAGGGGCGCAACGAGCAGTACTTC
>TRBV25-1|many|TRBD1|TRBJ1-1
CASSGENRGNTEAFF
TGTGCCAGCAGTGGAGAAAACAGGGGGAACACTGAAGCTTTCTTT
>TRBV10-1|many|NA|TRBJ2-2
CASIYDREGTGELFF
TGCGCCAGCATATACGACAGGGAGGGCACCGGGGAGCTGTTTTTT
>TRBV7-9|many|NA|TRBJ2-7
CASSEVTGQYF
TGTGCCAGCAGCGAAGTTACGGGGCAGTACTTC
>TRBV12-3/TRBV12-4|NA|TRBD2|TRBJ2-5
CASRLQRGHVQETQYF
TGTGCCAGCAGATTGCAGCGGGGGCACGTCCAAGAGACCCAGTACTTC
>TRBV10-3|many|NA|TRBJ2-5
CAISDGETQYF
TGTGCCATCAGTGACGGGGAGACCCAGTACTTC
>TRBV29-1|NA|NA|TRBJ2-7
CSVQPDSSYEQYF
TGCAGCGTTCAACCAGACAGTTCCTACGAGCAGTACTTC
>TRBV6-5|NA|NA|TRBJ2-7
CASSPTTYEQYF
TGTGCCAGCAGCCCGACTACTTACGAGCAGTACTTC
>TRBV2|few|NA|TRBJ2-5
CASSETGPPEDTQYF
TGTGCCAGCAGTGAAACTGGGCCGCCGGAGGATACGCAGTACTTC
>TRBV19|few|NA|TRBJ1-2
CASRRGQGYTF
TGTGCCAGTAGGCGGGGACAAGGCTACACCTTC
>TRBV24-1|once|NA|TRBJ2-5
CATRGRGGTQETQYF
TGTGCCACCCGGGGCCGGGGCGGGACACAAGAGACCCAGTACTTC
>TRBV20-1|many|NA|TRBJ1-3
CSARGATGNTIYF
TGCAGTGCTAGAGGGGCCACGGGAAACACCATATATTTT
>TRBV20-1|NA|NA|TRBJ1-1
CSASRQNTEAFF
TGCAGTGCTTCACGACAGAACACTGAAGCTTTCTTT
>TRBV29-1|NA|NA|TRBJ2-7
CSESSGTVYEQYF
TGCAGTGAGTCCTCTGGAACCGTCTACGAGCAGTACTTC
>TRBV9|few|NA|TRBJ1-1
CASSVDGGGSLDTEAFF
TGTGCCAGCAGCGTAGATGGGGGGGGCTCCCTGGACACTGAAGCTTTCTTT
>TRBV15|few|NA|TRBJ1-5
CATSGGLLLGNQPQHF
TGTGCCACCAGCGGCGGACTTCTGTTGGGTAATCAGCCCCAGCATTTT
>TRBV10-1|NA|NA|TRBJ2-7
CASSEYGLAGYEQYF
TGCGCCAGCAGTGAATACGGGCTAGCCGGCTACGAGCAGTACTTC
>TRBV10-2|NA|NA|TRBJ2-5
CASREWRRDRQEAQYF
TGCGCCAGCAGGGAGTGGAGGAGGGATCGGCAAGAGGCCCAGTACTTC
>TRBV25-1|NA|NA|TRBJ1-2
CAKLPQNYGYTF
TGTGCCAAGCTCCCACAGAACTATGGCTACACCTTC
>TRBV6-6|NA|NA|TRBJ2-7
CASSSRQENSYEQYF
TGTGCCAGCAGTTCCCGGCAGGAGAACTCCTACGAGCAGTACTTC
>TRBV20-1|NA|TRBD2|TRBJ2-7
CSARDFRKPAGTAYEQYF
TGCAGTGCTAGAGATTTTAGGAAGCCAGCGGGAACCGCCTACGAGCAGTACTTC
>TRBV19|NA|NA|TRBJ2-6
CASGKFGRLRSGANVLTF
TGTGCCAGTGGGAAGTTTGGCAGGCTCCGCTCAGGGGCCAACGTCCTGACTTTC
>TRBV19|few|NA|TRBJ2-2
CASSIFRGTGELFF
TGTGCCAGTAGTATCTTCAGGGGCACCGGGGAGCTGTTTTTT
>TRBV7-2|many|NA|TRBJ2-5
CASSFKAEGWTQYF
TGTGCCAGCAGTTTCAAGGCCGAGGGCTGGACCCAGTACTTC
>TRBV12-3/TRBV12-4|many|NA|TRBJ1-5
CASSFVDGVGNQPQHF
TGTGCCAGCAGTTTTGTCGACGGGGTGGGCAATCAGCCCCAGCATTTT
>TRBV6-2/TRBV6-3|many|NA|TRBJ1-5
CASSYLGRNQPQHF
TGTGCCAGCAGTTACCTGGGACGCAATCAGCCCCAGCATTTT
>TRBV7-8|few|NA|TRBJ1-5
CASSLDGGARQPQHF
TGTGCCAGCAGCTTAGATGGGGGGGCACGTCAGCCCCAGCATTTT
>TRBV12-3/TRBV12-4|NA|NA|TRBJ1-1
CASSLVIRNTEAFF
TGTGCCAGCAGTTTAGTCATACGGAACACTGAAGCTTTCTTT
>TRBV10-3|NA|NA|TRBJ1-5
CAISPIMDSNQPQHF
TGTGCCATCAGTCCAATAATGGACAGTAATCAGCCCCAGCATTTT
>TRBV7-6|few|TRBD1|TRBJ1-6
CASSTLRRDSKSPLHF
TGTGCCAGCAGCACATTAAGGAGGGACAGCAAGTCACCCCTCCACTTT
>TRBV29-1|NA|NA|TRBJ1-2
CSVEDHGRGSYGYTF
TGCAGCGTTGAAGATCATGGGAGGGGATCCTATGGCTACACCTTC
>TRBV20-1|few|NA|TRBJ1-1
CSVEALGALGTEAFF
TGCAGTGTTGAGGCCCTTGGAGCCCTGGGCACTGAAGCTTTCTTT
>TRBV7-8|few|NA|TRBJ2-5
CASSFQLNQETQYF
TGTGCCAGCAGCTTTCAGCTGAACCAAGAGACCCAGTACTTC
>TRBV19|many|TRBD1|TRBJ1-3
CASSETGPGSTNTIYF
TGTGCCAGTAGTGAGACAGGGCCCGGATCAACAAACACCATATATTTT
>TRBV7-2|many|NA|TRBJ1-1
CASSLTSSGTLKNTEAFF
TGTGCCAGCAGCTTAACTAGTTCCGGGACACTAAAGAACACTGAAGCTTTCTTT
>TRBV10-3|NA|TRBD2|TRBJ2-5
CAISESGSLAGGSETQYF
TGTGCCATCAGTGAGTCAGGATCGCTAGCGGGAGGGTCAGAGACCCAGTACTTC